The following is a TCR beta chain sequence with its context. The sample comes from a study of spatial heterogeneity in lung cancer. Each CDR3 protein gets one entry after TCRdb re-called the 5' RACE reads with MiXCR. The data contain 110,000 or so distinct CDR3 sequences, 11% of them singletons. Per the germline V gene, CDR1 is KGHSH and CDR2 is LQKENI. There are 16 residues in the CDR3. V was trimmed by 2 bases and J by 3 bases, leaving 14 bases between them. Regarding time point: blood at routine non-recurrence follow-up after resection. In each case, whole RNA from tumor, nontumor lung or frozen PBMC was sequenced unsorted.

The TCR originated in a female donor with early-stage non-small cell lung cancer. The rearrangement joins TRBV18 to TRBJ2-1; D is perhaps TRBD2 (6 bases). Sample: PBMCs, taken at follow-up. Here the CDR3 reads CASSPRAGNLYNEQFF. In nucleotides, the CDR3 is TGTGCCAGCTCACCAAGGGCGGGAAACCTCTACAATGAGCAGTTCTTC. The complete variable domain, with remaining parts taken from reference TRBV18 and TRBJ2-1, reads NAGVMQNPRHLVRRRGQEARLRCSPMKGHSHVYWYRQLPEEGLKFMVYLQKENIIDESGMPKERFSAEFPKEGPSILRIQQVVRGDSAAYFCASSPRAGNLYNEQFFGPGTRLTVL.